This passage covers 23 T cell receptor beta chains from one sample sequenced in a study of cytotoxic CD8 clonotypes in ibrutinib-treated CLL. Assay: immunoSEQ multiplex PCR; the TCRdb copy retains only in-frame clones and omits some. The sample has more than 110,000 clones, around 80% seen once; the top ten hold about 7.6%. Sequenced here: PBMCs, sampled after 36 months of ibrutinib treatment. All receptors derive from a human donor with chronic lymphocytic leukemia.

The V and J genes are TRBV18 and TRBJ2-7; 8 bases agree with TRBD2. Germline CDR1 is KGHSH and CDR2 is LQKENI. J was trimmed by 2 bases and V by 1 base; bases with no gene match: 7. There are 16 residues in the CDR3. Here the CDR3 DNA reads TGTGCCAGCTCACCACTCGGGCGGGAGGAGACCTACGAGCAGTACTTC. As protein: CASSPLGREETYEQYF. The full variable domain, its missing parts supplied by reference TRBV18 and TRBJ2-7, is NAGVMQNPRHLVRRRGQEARLRCSPMKGHSHVYWYRQLPEEGLKFMVYLQKENIIDESGMPKERFSAEFPKEGPSILRIQQVVRGDSAAYFCASSPLGREETYEQYFGPGTRLTVT.

This chain connects TRBV30 to TRBJ1-4; no reliable D call. CDR3 length equals 12 residues. Deletions cut 7 bases from V and 3 bases from J, with 9 bases between. Germline assignment: CDR1 GTSNPN and CDR2 SVGIG (reference sequence). CDR3 sequence: CAFRPPNEKLFF. The CDR3, as DNA: TGTGCCTTCCGGCCCCCTAATGAAAAACTGTTTTTT.

The rearrangement joins TRBV25-1 to TRBJ2-5; tentatively, D is TRBD1 (6 bases). Trimming left V 4 bases short and J 2 bases short, with 17 bases between. Germline assignment: CDR1 MGHDK and CDR2 SYGVNS. CDR3 size: 16 residues. CDR3 in amino acids: CASSGFPATGQETQYF. The CDR3 nucleotides are TGTGCCAGCAGTGGTTTCCCTGCGACAGGACAAGAGACCCAGTACTTC.

On this clone itself: This CDR3 is also generated by other DNA sequences in the sample. This chain uses TRBV4-1 with TRBJ2-7; 13 bases fit TRBD2. The CDR3 runs to 15 residues. Germline V gives CDR1 MGHRA, CDR2 YSYEKL. Germline trimming cut 4 bases from V and 4 bases from J; bases unmatched to any gene: 4. The chain's CDR3 is CASSPGTSGVYEQYF. The CDR3, as DNA: TGCGCCAGCAGCCCTGGGACTAGCGGGGTTTACGAGCAGTACTTC.

The CDR3: CASTYRGYEQYF. The CDR3 DNA follows: TGTGCCAGCACTTACAGGGGATACGAGCAGTACTTC. The rearrangement uses TRBV2 and TRBJ2-7, with 7 bases lining up with TRBD1. Per germline, CDR1 SNHLY and CDR2 FYNNEI. Losses at the gene ends were 7 bases for V and 4 bases for J; bases not matched to a gene: 4. The CDR3 contains 12 residues.

The rearrangement joins TRBV6-4 to TRBJ2-3; the match to TRBD2 covers 8 bases. The V gene's germline CDR1 is MRHNA and CDR2 SNTAGT. This CDR3 has 16 residues. The junction had 16 bases not matched to a gene; V was cut back by 9 bases and J by 5 bases. This CDR3 reads CARGQSGGREKDTQYF. For the CDR3, the DNA is TGTGCCAGAGGCCAGTCGGGGGGGCGGGAGAAAGATACGCAGTATTTT.

J is TRBJ1-4 and V is TRBV19; D is unclear. V shed 7 bases and J shed 4 bases, with 10 bases lying between them. The CDR3 totals 13 residues. The V gene's germline CDR1 is LNHDA and CDR2 SQIVND (reference sequence). This chain's CDR3 is CASTGRLNEKLFF. In DNA form, the CDR3 reads TGTGCCAGTACGGGCAGACTTAATGAAAAACTGTTTTTT.

The chain recombines TRBV10-3 with TRBJ1-2, with D perhaps TRBD1 (5 bases). This CDR3 contains 13 residues. The germline gives CDR1 ENHRY, CDR2 SYGVKD. V lost 6 bases and J lost 8, with 16 bases in between. DNA of the CDR3: TGTGCCATCAGCCCTGACAGTGCCGGGGGCTACACCTTC. This sequence encodes CAISPDSAGGYTF.

The chain carries TRBV4-1 and TRBJ2-3; the D call may be TRBD1 or TRBD2 (6 bases each). Trimming took off 2 bases at V and 1 base at J, with 13 bases between the two ends. In germline, CDR1 is MGHRA, CDR2 YSYEKL. The CDR3 totals 16 residues. In DNA, the CDR3 is TGCGCCAGCAGCCAACGAAGGGGGGCCCGCACAGATACGCAGTATTTT. This codes for CASSQRRGARTDTQYF.

This clone was found a few times. This chain connects TRBV6-5 to TRBJ1-2, with D tentatively TRBD1 (5 bases). Deletions cut 0 bases from V and 6 bases from J, with 5 bases between. The CDR3 contains 12 residues. Germline assignment: CDR1 MNHEY and CDR2 SVGAGI. CDR3 nucleotide sequence: TGTGCCAGCAGTTACTCGGGGGATGGCTACACCTTC. Protein: CASSYSGDGYTF.

This clone has a handful of counts. This rearrangement joins TRBV19 to TRBJ2-1, with TRBD2 as a possible D gene (6 bases). Trimming shortened V by 5 bases and J by 8 bases, and 19 bases separated the two germline ends. There are 15 residues in the CDR3. CDR1 and CDR2 (germline): LNHDA, SQIVND (reference sequence). CDR3 residues: CASSARDSPLYEQFF. Written as DNA, the CDR3 is TGTGCCAGTAGTGCCCGGGACTCCCCGCTCTATGAGCAGTTCTTC.

This clone occurred once. This chain uses TRBV11-3 with TRBJ2-1, with TRBD2 identical over 13 bases. The CDR3 runs to 16 residues. V gave up 5 bases and J gave up 5 bases; unmatched junction bases: 6. CDR1 and CDR2 (germline): SGHNT, YENEEA. CDR3 residues: CASSPEGLAGNNEQFF. CDR3 sequence (DNA): TGTGCCAGCAGCCCAGAGGGACTAGCGGGGAACAATGAGCAGTTCTTC. Variable domain in full (rest from reference TRBV11-3 and TRBJ2-1): EAGVVQSPRYKIIEKKQPVAFWCNPISGHNTLYWYLQNLGQGPELLIRYENEEAVDDSQLPKDRFSAERLKGVDSTLKIQPAELGDSAVYLCASSPEGLAGNNEQFFGPGTRLTVL.

The V call is TRBV30, the J call TRBJ1-2, with D unresolved. V was clipped by 8 bases and J by 7 bases, with 5 bases between them. Germline V lookup: CDR1 GTSNPN, CDR2 SVGIG (reference sequence). There are 8 residues in the CDR3. CDR3 in amino acids: CAGGGYTF. The CDR3 DNA sequence: TGTGCCGGTGGTGGCTACACCTTC.

The rearrangement uses TRBV11-2 and TRBJ1-2, with 9 bases identical to TRBD1. The ends lost 5 bases at V and 3 bases at J; junction bases unmatched: 1. This CDR3 comprises 13 residues. Per the germline V gene, CDR1 is SGHAT and CDR2 is FQNNGV. This CDR3 is CASSGQGHYGYTF. CDR3 nucleotide sequence: TGTGCCAGCAGCGGACAGGGGCACTATGGCTACACCTTC.

This chain joins TRBV4-1 and TRBJ2-7, with D maybe TRBD2 (5 bases). The germline gives CDR1 MGHRA, CDR2 YSYEKL. V lost 3 bases to trimming and J lost 2 bases, with 11 bases between them. The CDR3 extends over 14 amino acids. In DNA form, the CDR3 reads TGCGCCAGCAGCCATCCGAGCGGTCCCTACGAGCAGTACTTC. It codes for CASSHPSGPYEQYF.

This clone was seen a handful of times. The chain uses TRBV9 and TRBJ2-2; D possibly matches TRBD1 or TRBD2 (6 bases each). Germline loops: CDR1 SGDLS, CDR2 YYNGEE. CDR3 length: 16 residues. V lost 4 bases and J lost 4, with 17 bases in between. The DNA of the CDR3 is TGTGCCAGCAGCAGGGGGTCCTCCGGGGGCACCGGGGAGCTGTTTTTT. As protein: CASSRGSSGGTGELFF.

V usage is TRBV29-1 and J usage is TRBJ1-2, with D tentatively TRBD1 (6 bases). Between the trimmed V and J ends, which lost 3 bases and 8 bases, there was a span of 22 bases. The CDR3 consists of 15 residues. Germline CDR1 reads SQVTM; CDR2 reads ANQGSEA. CDR3 in DNA: TGCAGCGTTGACCTACCGGGGGGCCCTTCGGGAGGCTACACCTTC. Protein product: CSVDLPGGPSGGYTF.

This chain joins TRBV4-2 and TRBJ2-3; maybe TRBD2 (6 bases). Trimming stripped 1 base from V and 4 bases from J, with 9 bases between. The CDR3 has 14 amino acids. The germline CDR1 and CDR2 sequences are LGHNA and YNFKEQ. The CDR3 reads CASSQVGGSDTQYF. The CDR3 DNA sequence: TGTGCCAGCAGCCAAGTGGGGGGATCAGATACGCAGTATTTT.

The CDR3 DNA reads as TGCGCCAGCAGTCGTGACAGCCTAGCGGGAGTCGATTTCTATGAGCAGTTCTTC. Its protein product is CASSRDSLAGVDFYEQFF. The gene calls are TRBV23-1 and TRBJ2-1; 10 bases agree with TRBD2. TRBV23-1 has ORF status, its function being uncertain. V shed 4 bases, J shed 8 bases, and the junction held 17 bases outside the gene matches. This CDR3 contains 18 residues.

This chain joins TRBV7-8 and TRBJ1-5; D remains unclear. The CDR3 has 14 amino acids. Germline lookup yields CDR1 SGHVS and CDR2 FQNEAQ. With 5 bases removed from V and 2 bases from J, the gap between germline ends came to 10 bases. CDR3 nucleotide sequence: TGTGCCAGCAGCCAAAATCAGCGCAATCAGCCCCAGCATTTT. Protein product: CASSQNQRNQPQHF.

The CDR3 sequence: CASSIRAGVHNNEQFF. The DNA of the CDR3 is TGTGCCAGTAGTATAAGGGCGGGAGTACACAACAATGAGCAGTTCTTC. This sequence joins TRBV19 and TRBJ2-1, with 7 positions matching TRBD2. V lost 2 bases, J lost 5 bases, and 9 bases stayed unmatched. In germline, CDR1 is LNHDA, CDR2 SQIVND (reference sequence). The CDR3 runs 16 residues.

CDR3 nucleotides: TGTGCCAGCAGTCGACAGGGGGGAGAAAAACTGTTTTTT. Residues: CASSRQGGEKLFF. The chain employs TRBV6-6 and TRBJ1-4, with TRBD1 matching 9 bases. Germline assignment: CDR1 MNHNY and CDR2 SVGAGI (reference sequence). The CDR3 has 13 residues. J lost 8 bases, V lost 5 bases, and 3 bases had no gene match.

The genes are TRBV7-3 and TRBJ2-1, with TRBD2 identical over 9 bases. From germline, CDR1 is SGHTA and CDR2 FQGTGA. V lost 5 bases and J lost 7; bases outside the gene matches: 9. The CDR3 is 15 residues long. The CDR3 nucleotides read TGTGCCAGCAGCACCATAGCGGGAGTCAGAAATGAGCAGTTCTTC. It specifies CASSTIAGVRNEQFF. Supplemented by reference TRBV7-3 and TRBJ2-1, the full variable domain reads GAGVSQTPSNKVTEKGKYVELRCDPISGHTALYWYRQSLGQGPEFLIYFQGTGAADDSGLPNDRFFAVRPEGSVSTLKIQRTERGDSAVYLCASSTIAGVRNEQFFGPGTRLTVL.